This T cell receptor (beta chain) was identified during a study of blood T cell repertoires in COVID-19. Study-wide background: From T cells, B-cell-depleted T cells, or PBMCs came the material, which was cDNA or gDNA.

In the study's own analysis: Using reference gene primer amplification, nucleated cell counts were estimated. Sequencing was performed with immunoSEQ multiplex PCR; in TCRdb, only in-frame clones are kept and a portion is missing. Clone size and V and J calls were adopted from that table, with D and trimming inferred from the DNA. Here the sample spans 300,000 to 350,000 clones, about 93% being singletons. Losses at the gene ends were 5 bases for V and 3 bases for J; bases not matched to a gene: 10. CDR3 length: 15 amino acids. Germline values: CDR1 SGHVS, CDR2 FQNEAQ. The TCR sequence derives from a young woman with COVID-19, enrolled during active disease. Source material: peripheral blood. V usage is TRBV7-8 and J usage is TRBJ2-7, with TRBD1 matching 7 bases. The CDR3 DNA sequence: TGTGCCAGCAGCGTAACAGGGGACGGTATCTACGAGCAGTACTTC. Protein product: CASSVTGDGIYEQYF.